Listed below are T cell receptor beta chains from one sample, sequenced in a study of T cells in narcolepsy. TCRdb's copy holds only in-frame clones and misses some; the assay was immunoSEQ multiplex PCR. The sample consists of 30,000 to 35,000 clones, roughly nine tenths of them appearing once. Source material: CD45RA- memory CD4+ T cells from PBMCs. Receptors originate from a human donor with narcolepsy. Both conserved end residues are part of each CDR3. Fields, in order: clone size, J gene, V gene, D gene, CDR3 DNA, CDR3 protein. The D gene is left open where the match is weak. Part of the rows lack a size; the others show once, few, many or a class for expanded clones.

abundance: NA; j_gene: TRBJ1-2; v_gene: TRBV2; d_gene: NA; CDR3nt: TGTGCCAGCAAGGCAGCGTCCAACTATGGCTACACCTTC; CDR3aa: CASKAASNYGYTF
abundance: NA; j_gene: TRBJ2-7; v_gene: TRBV5-1; d_gene: NA; CDR3nt: TGCGCCAGCAGCCGCTTTGGCAGGGGACTACAAATAACCTGCGAGCAGTACTTC; CDR3aa: CASSRFGRGLQITCEQYF
abundance: once; j_gene: TRBJ1-1; v_gene: TRBV6-1; d_gene: NA; CDR3nt: TGTGCCAGCCGTACACGGGAAGCTTTCTTT; CDR3aa: CASRTREAFF
abundance: NA; j_gene: TRBJ2-3; v_gene: TRBV7-8; d_gene: TRBD2; CDR3nt: TGTGCCAGCACTAGCGGGAGAGGGAGCACAGATACGCAGTATTTT; CDR3aa: CASTSGRGSTDTQYF
abundance: NA; j_gene: TRBJ2-7; v_gene: TRBV28; d_gene: NA; CDR3nt: TGTGCCAGCAGTTTAAATCTGGGACACCTCTACGAGCAGTACTTC; CDR3aa: CASSLNLGHLYEQYF
abundance: NA; j_gene: TRBJ2-7; v_gene: TRBV19; d_gene: NA; CDR3nt: TGTGCCAGTAGTATACCCGGGACTCTATACGAGCAGTACTTC; CDR3aa: CASSIPGTLYEQYF
abundance: NA; j_gene: TRBJ2-3; v_gene: TRBV30; d_gene: NA; CDR3nt: TGTGCCTGGAGTGTACCGGGCAGACCACCAGATACGCAGTATTTT; CDR3aa: CAWSVPGRPPDTQYF
abundance: once; j_gene: TRBJ1-5; v_gene: TRBV19; d_gene: NA; CDR3nt: TGTGCCAGTAGTATAATACGGACGGTAAGCAATCAGCCCCAGCATTTT; CDR3aa: CASSIIRTVSNQPQHF
abundance: NA; j_gene: TRBJ2-3; v_gene: TRBV5-1; d_gene: TRBD2; CDR3nt: TGCGCCAGCAGCAGCGGACTAGCGGGAGGCCCTAGCACAGATACGCAGTATTTT; CDR3aa: CASSSGLAGGPSTDTQYF
abundance: NA; j_gene: TRBJ2-3; v_gene: TRBV5-1; d_gene: TRBD2; CDR3nt: TGCGCCAGCAGCTCCGGGGGGAGTACGTGGAAAGATACGCAGTATTTT; CDR3aa: CASSSGGSTWKDTQYF
abundance: NA; j_gene: TRBJ1-4; v_gene: TRBV4-3; d_gene: NA; CDR3nt: TGCGCCAGCAGCCAAGATTTATTCGGACCGCTGAATGAAAAACTGTTTTTT; CDR3aa: CASSQDLFGPLNEKLFF
abundance: NA; j_gene: TRBJ1-1; v_gene: TRBV19; d_gene: NA; CDR3nt: TGTGCCAGTAGTATTATCTTCGGAAGTGACACTGAAGCTTTCTTT; CDR3aa: CASSIIFGSDTEAFF
abundance: NA; j_gene: TRBJ2-1; v_gene: TRBV18; d_gene: NA; CDR3nt: TGTGCCAGCTCTACCCGCGGGAAAAACTCGGATGAGCAGTTCTTC; CDR3aa: CASSTRGKNSDEQFF
abundance: few; j_gene: TRBJ2-5; v_gene: TRBV7-2; d_gene: NA; CDR3nt: TGTGCCAGCACCCAACGGGGGCCTAGAGAGGAGACCCAGTACTTC; CDR3aa: CASTQRGPREETQYF
abundance: NA; j_gene: TRBJ1-2; v_gene: TRBV2; d_gene: TRBD1; CDR3nt: TGTGCCAGCAGTGAGGTAGGGACAGGGAGGAGCTATGGCTACACCTTC; CDR3aa: CASSEVGTGRSYGYTF
abundance: NA; j_gene: TRBJ2-7; v_gene: TRBV13; d_gene: NA; CDR3nt: TGTGCCAGCAGCTACAGCTACGAGCAGTACTTC; CDR3aa: CASSYSYEQYF
abundance: NA; j_gene: TRBJ2-2; v_gene: TRBV7-2; d_gene: TRBD2; CDR3nt: TGTGCCAGCAGCCCACGGGGGGGCGCGAACACCGGGGAGCTGTTTTTT; CDR3aa: CASSPRGGANTGELFF
abundance: once; j_gene: TRBJ2-5; v_gene: TRBV20-1; d_gene: NA; CDR3nt: TGCAGTGTCCCCCGGGAGACCCAGTACTTC; CDR3aa: CSVPRETQYF
abundance: few; j_gene: TRBJ1-2; v_gene: TRBV5-1; d_gene: NA; CDR3nt: TGCGCCAGCAGCTTGGATGGACAGTCGCTCTATGGCTACACCTTC; CDR3aa: CASSLDGQSLYGYTF
abundance: NA; j_gene: TRBJ2-3; v_gene: TRBV7-8; d_gene: TRBD1; CDR3nt: TGTGCCAGCAGTCGCCGGGACAGACAAAGCACAGATACGCAGTATTTT; CDR3aa: CASSRRDRQSTDTQYF
abundance: NA; j_gene: TRBJ1-6; v_gene: TRBV6-6; d_gene: TRBD1; CDR3nt: TGTGCCAGCAGGGGGGGACAGGGAATTTCACCCCTCCACTTT; CDR3aa: CASRGGQGISPLHF
abundance: NA; j_gene: TRBJ2-7; v_gene: TRBV9; d_gene: NA; CDR3nt: TGTGCCAGCAGCGTAGTTGTGACAGGAACCCCCGTGTACTTC; CDR3aa: CASSVVVTGTPVYF
abundance: NA; j_gene: TRBJ1-1; v_gene: TRBV18; d_gene: NA; CDR3nt: TGTGCCAGCTCACCGTCCGAGGTTCCGAACACTGAAGCTTTCTTT; CDR3aa: CASSPSEVPNTEAFF
abundance: once; j_gene: TRBJ2-2; v_gene: TRBV7-2; d_gene: NA; CDR3nt: TGTGCCAGCAGCCGTACCGGGGCGAACACCGGGGAGCTGTTTTTT; CDR3aa: CASSRTGANTGELFF
abundance: NA; j_gene: TRBJ2-5; v_gene: TRBV12-5; d_gene: NA; CDR3nt: TGTGCTAGTGGTTTGGGGGGCCCTGAGAGCACCCAGTACTTC; CDR3aa: CASGLGGPESTQYF
abundance: NA; j_gene: TRBJ2-2; v_gene: TRBV29-1; d_gene: NA; CDR3nt: TGCAGCGTTGAAACACAAATCACCGGGGAGCTGTTTTTT; CDR3aa: CSVETQITGELFF
abundance: NA; j_gene: TRBJ1-1; v_gene: TRBV7-9; d_gene: NA; CDR3nt: TGTGCCAGCAGCTCCATTCGGGGGGGCTCTGAAGCTTTCTTT; CDR3aa: CASSSIRGGSEAFF
abundance: NA; j_gene: TRBJ2-7; v_gene: TRBV5-6; d_gene: NA; CDR3nt: TGTGCCAGCAGCGAAACACCAACCCGCTCCTACGAGCAGTACTTC; CDR3aa: CASSETPTRSYEQYF
abundance: NA; j_gene: TRBJ2-7; v_gene: TRBV6-1; d_gene: NA; CDR3nt: TGTGCCAGCAGTTGGACGTATAGCTCCTACGAGCAGTACTTC; CDR3aa: CASSWTYSSYEQYF
abundance: once; j_gene: TRBJ2-7; v_gene: TRBV5-4; d_gene: NA; CDR3nt: TGTGCCAGCAGCAACTCTCTGAGCTCCTACGAGCAGTACTTC; CDR3aa: CASSNSLSSYEQYF
abundance: NA; j_gene: TRBJ2-3; v_gene: TRBV19; d_gene: NA; CDR3nt: TGTGCCAGTAGTATTTTAGATACGCAGTATTTT; CDR3aa: CASSILDTQYF
abundance: NA; j_gene: TRBJ1-2; v_gene: TRBV6-1; d_gene: TRBD1; CDR3nt: TGTGCCAGCAGCCAGAAACAGGGGACAGATGGCTACACCTTC; CDR3aa: CASSQKQGTDGYTF
abundance: NA; j_gene: TRBJ2-3; v_gene: TRBV28; d_gene: TRBD2; CDR3nt: TGTGCCAGCAGTATAGCGGGAAGTACAGATACGCAGTATTTT; CDR3aa: CASSIAGSTDTQYF
abundance: NA; j_gene: TRBJ1-3; v_gene: TRBV7-9; d_gene: TRBD1; CDR3nt: TGTGCCAGCAGCAAGATGGGACAGGGCCAAGTTACAACTGGAAACACCATATATTTT; CDR3aa: CASSKMGQGQVTTGNTIYF
abundance: NA; j_gene: TRBJ2-4; v_gene: TRBV7-2; d_gene: NA; CDR3nt: TGTGCCAGCAGCCTCTCGAGGGTGGCCAAAAACATTCAGTACTTC; CDR3aa: CASSLSRVAKNIQYF
abundance: NA; j_gene: TRBJ1-6; v_gene: TRBV7-2; d_gene: NA; CDR3nt: TGTGCCAGCAGCGCGAGCCAGGGTTCACCCCTCCACTTT; CDR3aa: CASSASQGSPLHF
abundance: NA; j_gene: TRBJ1-1; v_gene: TRBV18; d_gene: TRBD1; CDR3nt: TGTGCCAGCTCATCACAGGGGGTCGGCACTGAAGCTTTCTTT; CDR3aa: CASSSQGVGTEAFF
abundance: few; j_gene: TRBJ2-7; v_gene: TRBV19; d_gene: TRBD1; CDR3nt: TGTGCCAGTAGTCGACCGGGACAGGGGGCTCGAGAGCAGTACTTC; CDR3aa: CASSRPGQGAREQYF
abundance: NA; j_gene: TRBJ1-1; v_gene: TRBV16; d_gene: NA; CDR3nt: TGTGCCAGCACCCAATTTATCAGGTTCCCTGAAGCTTTCTTT; CDR3aa: CASTQFIRFPEAFF
abundance: NA; j_gene: TRBJ2-5; v_gene: TRBV7-2; d_gene: NA; CDR3nt: TGTGCCAGCAGCTTAAATCCAGCGGGAGAGACCCAGTACTTC; CDR3aa: CASSLNPAGETQYF
abundance: NA; j_gene: TRBJ2-7; v_gene: TRBV5-4; d_gene: NA; CDR3nt: TGTGCCAGCAGCCCGAGGGGGAGAAGGACCTACGAGCAGTACTTC; CDR3aa: CASSPRGRRTYEQYF
abundance: NA; j_gene: TRBJ2-5; v_gene: TRBV7-2; d_gene: TRBD2; CDR3nt: TGTGCCAGCAGCTTAGTTGCGAGCGGGAGAGGTCAAGAGACCCAGTACTTC; CDR3aa: CASSLVASGRGQETQYF
abundance: NA; j_gene: TRBJ2-1; v_gene: TRBV10-3; d_gene: NA; CDR3nt: TGTGCCAGCAGGCCAGCCTGGACCTATCTCAATGAGCAGTTCTTC; CDR3aa: CASRPAWTYLNEQFF
abundance: NA; j_gene: TRBJ1-6; v_gene: TRBV7-3; d_gene: NA; CDR3nt: TGTGCCAGCAGCGCTACAGGGAGTTCACCCCTCCACTTT; CDR3aa: CASSATGSSPLHF
abundance: few; j_gene: TRBJ2-7; v_gene: TRBV5-1; d_gene: NA; CDR3nt: TGCGCCAGCAGCTACACTGGGGACGGCGGTGCGGGACAGTACTTC; CDR3aa: CASSYTGDGGAGQYF
abundance: NA; j_gene: TRBJ1-1; v_gene: TRBV27; d_gene: TRBD1; CDR3nt: TGTGCCAGCAGTCAGAACACCCCAGGGGGCACTGAAGCTTTCTTT; CDR3aa: CASSQNTPGGTEAFF
abundance: once; j_gene: TRBJ1-2; v_gene: TRBV7-6; d_gene: TRBD1; CDR3nt: TGTGCCAGCAGCCTGGGACAGGGGGAAGTGGGCTACACCTTC; CDR3aa: CASSLGQGEVGYTF
abundance: NA; j_gene: TRBJ2-3; v_gene: TRBV15; d_gene: NA; CDR3nt: TGTGCCACCAGCACGAGTCTAGCCTTCACAGATACGCAGTATTTT; CDR3aa: CATSTSLAFTDTQYF
abundance: few; j_gene: TRBJ1-1; v_gene: TRBV9; d_gene: NA; CDR3nt: TGTGCCAGCAGCGAGGGCGCCTCGGGAACTGAAGCTTTCTTT; CDR3aa: CASSEGASGTEAFF
abundance: few; j_gene: TRBJ2-2; v_gene: TRBV27; d_gene: NA; CDR3nt: TGTGCCAGCAGTCGTATGACCGGGGAGCTGTTTTTT; CDR3aa: CASSRMTGELFF
abundance: NA; j_gene: TRBJ1-1; v_gene: TRBV6-1; d_gene: NA; CDR3nt: TGTGCCAGCAGGATGGTTAGCACTGAAGCTTTCTTT; CDR3aa: CASRMVSTEAFF
abundance: NA; j_gene: TRBJ2-3; v_gene: TRBV27; d_gene: NA; CDR3nt: TGTGCCAGCAGTCGGACCTCCCCGGGGCCGCAGTATTTT; CDR3aa: CASSRTSPGPQYF
abundance: once; j_gene: TRBJ1-4; v_gene: TRBV30; d_gene: TRBD1; CDR3nt: TGTGCCTGGAGTGCCGACAGGGTTCTGTTTTTT; CDR3aa: CAWSADRVLFF
abundance: NA; j_gene: TRBJ1-1; v_gene: TRBV30; d_gene: TRBD1; CDR3nt: TGTGCCTGGAGCCCGGACAGGGTCACTGAAGCTTTCTTT; CDR3aa: CAWSPDRVTEAFF
abundance: NA; j_gene: TRBJ1-6; v_gene: TRBV5-1; d_gene: NA; CDR3nt: TGCGCCAGCAGATCGGGGGATAATTCACCCCTCCACTTT; CDR3aa: CASRSGDNSPLHF
abundance: NA; j_gene: TRBJ2-7; v_gene: TRBV18; d_gene: TRBD1; CDR3nt: TGTGCCAGCTCGACAGGGTATATCTACGAGCAGTACTTC; CDR3aa: CASSTGYIYEQYF
abundance: once; j_gene: TRBJ2-5; v_gene: TRBV11-1; d_gene: TRBD2; CDR3nt: TGTGCCAGCAGCGTAGGACTAGCGGGGCCAGAGACCCAGTACTTC; CDR3aa: CASSVGLAGPETQYF